This T cell receptor (beta chain) was captured in a study of blood T cell repertoires in COVID-19. Overall study context: The samples span acute and convalescent COVID-19 from the United States, Italy and Spain. T cells, B-cell-depleted T cells, or PBMCs provided the cDNA or gDNA that served as material.

Source study methods: Reference gene primer amplification in the assay estimated nucleated cell counts. Produced via immunoSEQ multiplex PCR; TCRdb's table is partial and in-frame only. The V and J calls and clone size were taken over from that table, and D and trimming were inferred from the DNA. The sample records about 190,000 clones, approximately 84% being singletons. Trimming removed 4 bases at V and 7 bases at J, with 10 bases between. CDR1 is MDHEN, CDR2 SYDVKM, per germline. CDR3 length: 12 amino acids. Sequencing used peripheral blood. This clonotype originated in a woman in her 70s with active or convalescent COVID-19. The V and J genes are TRBV28 and TRBJ1-2; D ambiguous. The CDR3 spells CASSSNQSGYTF. The CDR3 DNA reads TGTGCCAGCAGTTCTAACCAAAGTGGCTACACCTTC.